The T cell receptor beta chain described here comes from a study of T cells in Graves' hyperthyroidism and ophthalmopathy. Study-wide points: From stable hyperthyroidism, ophthalmopathy was separated by a 13 V-J model.

Notes on this clonotype: Its antigen remains unidentified.

Researchers barred patients who had uncontrolled infection, other autoimmune disease, pregnancy or lactation. Orbital computed tomography and thyroid ultrasound, together with serum TRAb and thyroxine and clinical symptoms, were used for diagnoses. Fresh peripheral blood, more than 9 ml, yielded the PBMCs. TCR beta CDR3 sequences were amplified from RNA transcripts. A first-round RT-PCR of the TCR CDR3 used the HTBI primer set. TCRdb redid the calling of the multiplex PCR reads with MiXCR, one entry per CDR3 protein. The data contain fewer than 400,000 distinct CDR3 sequences, around 25% of them singletons. The receptor was derived from a man aged 45-60 years with Graves' hyperthyroidism. The sample comprised blood.

The CDR3 protein is CATSREQLAGGILQYF. In nucleotides, the CDR3 is TGTGCCACCAGCAGAGAACAACTAGCGGGTGGGATTCTTCAGTACTTC. V gene TRBV15 combines with J gene TRBJ2-4; 9 bases agree with TRBD2. V was pared by 0 bases and J by 11 bases, with 11 bases of the junction left unmatched. From germline, CDR1 is LNHNV and CDR2 YYDKDF (reference sequence). The CDR3 length is 16 residues.